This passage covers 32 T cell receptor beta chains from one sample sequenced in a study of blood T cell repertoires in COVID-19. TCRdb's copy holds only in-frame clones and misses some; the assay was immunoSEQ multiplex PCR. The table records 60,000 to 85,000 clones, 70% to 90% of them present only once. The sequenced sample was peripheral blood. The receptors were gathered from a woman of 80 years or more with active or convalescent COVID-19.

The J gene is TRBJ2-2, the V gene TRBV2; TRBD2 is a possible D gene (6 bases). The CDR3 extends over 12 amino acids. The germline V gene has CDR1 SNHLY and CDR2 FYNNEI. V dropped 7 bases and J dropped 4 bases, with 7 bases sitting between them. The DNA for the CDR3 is TGTGCCAGCAAGGAGGGCACCGGGGAGCTGTTTTTT. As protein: CASKEGTGELFF. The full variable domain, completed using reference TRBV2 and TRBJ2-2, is EPEVTQTPSHQVTQMGQEVILRCVPISNHLYFYWYRQILGQKVEFLVSFYNNEISEKSEIFDDQFSVERPDGSNFTLKIRSTKLEDSAMYFCASKEGTGELFFGEGSRLTVL.

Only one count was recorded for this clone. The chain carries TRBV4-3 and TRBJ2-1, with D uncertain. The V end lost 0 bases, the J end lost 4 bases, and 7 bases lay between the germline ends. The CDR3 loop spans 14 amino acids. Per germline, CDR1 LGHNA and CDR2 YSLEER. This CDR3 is CASSQDPTYNEQFF. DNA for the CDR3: TGCGCCAGCAGCCAAGATCCTACGTACAATGAGCAGTTCTTC.

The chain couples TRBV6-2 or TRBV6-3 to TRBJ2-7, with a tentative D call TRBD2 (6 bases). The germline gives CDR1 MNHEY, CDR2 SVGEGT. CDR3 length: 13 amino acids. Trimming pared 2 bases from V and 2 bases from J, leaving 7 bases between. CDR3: CASSYGGTYEQYF. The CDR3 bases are TGTGCCAGCAGTTACGGGGGGACCTACGAGCAGTACTTC.

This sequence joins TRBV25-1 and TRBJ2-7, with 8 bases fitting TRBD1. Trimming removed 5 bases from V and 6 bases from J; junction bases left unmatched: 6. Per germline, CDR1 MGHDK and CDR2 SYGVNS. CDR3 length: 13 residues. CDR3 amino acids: CASSLQGAPEQYF. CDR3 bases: TGTGCCAGCAGTCTCCAGGGGGCTCCCGAGCAGTACTTC.

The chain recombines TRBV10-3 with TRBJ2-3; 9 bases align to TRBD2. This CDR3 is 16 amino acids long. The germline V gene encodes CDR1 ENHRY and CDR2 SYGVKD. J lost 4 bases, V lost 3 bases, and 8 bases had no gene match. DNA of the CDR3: TGTGCCATCAGTGATCCTGCTAGCGGGACTCCAGATACGCAGTATTTT. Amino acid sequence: CAISDPASGTPDTQYF.

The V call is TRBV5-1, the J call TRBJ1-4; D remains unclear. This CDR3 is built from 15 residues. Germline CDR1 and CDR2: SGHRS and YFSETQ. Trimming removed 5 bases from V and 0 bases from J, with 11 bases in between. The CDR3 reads CASSYDGATNEKLFF. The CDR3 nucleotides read TGCGCCAGCAGTTATGACGGGGCAACTAATGAAAAACTGTTTTTT.

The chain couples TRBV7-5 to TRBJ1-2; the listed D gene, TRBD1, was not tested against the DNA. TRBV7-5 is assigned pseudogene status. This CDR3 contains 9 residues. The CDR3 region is CARSNGTGF. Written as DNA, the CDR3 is TGTGCCAGAAGCAACGGGACAGGCTTC.

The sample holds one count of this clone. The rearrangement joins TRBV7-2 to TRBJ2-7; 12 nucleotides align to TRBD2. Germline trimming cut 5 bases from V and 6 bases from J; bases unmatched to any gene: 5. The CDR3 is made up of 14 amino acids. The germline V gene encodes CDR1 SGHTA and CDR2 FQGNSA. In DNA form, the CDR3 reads TGTGCCAGCAGCCACACTAGCGGGGGGTCCGAGCAGTACTTC. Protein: CASSHTSGGSEQYF.

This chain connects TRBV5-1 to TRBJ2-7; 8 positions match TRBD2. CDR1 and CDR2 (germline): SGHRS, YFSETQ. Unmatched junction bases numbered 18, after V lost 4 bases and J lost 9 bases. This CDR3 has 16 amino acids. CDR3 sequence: CASSPVPSSGSSGQYF. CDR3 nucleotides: TGCGCCAGCAGCCCGGTTCCTTCTAGCGGGTCTAGTGGGCAGTACTTC. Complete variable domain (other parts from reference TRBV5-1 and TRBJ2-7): KAGVTQTPRYLIKTRGQQVTLSCSPISGHRSVSWYQQTPGQGLQFLFEYFSETQRNKGNFPGRFSGRQFSNSRSEMNVSTLELGDSALYLCASSPVPSSGSSGQYFGPGTRLTVT.

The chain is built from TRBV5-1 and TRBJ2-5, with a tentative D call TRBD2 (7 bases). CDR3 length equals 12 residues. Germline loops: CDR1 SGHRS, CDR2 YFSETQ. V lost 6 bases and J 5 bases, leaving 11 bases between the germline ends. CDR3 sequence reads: CASTQGGETQYF. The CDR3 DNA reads TGCGCCAGCACACAGGGAGGGGAGACCCAGTACTTC.

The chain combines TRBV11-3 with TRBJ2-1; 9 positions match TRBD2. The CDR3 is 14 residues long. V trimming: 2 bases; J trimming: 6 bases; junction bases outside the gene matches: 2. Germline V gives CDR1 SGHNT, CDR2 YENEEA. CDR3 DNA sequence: TGTGCCAGCAGCTTACTAGCGGGAAGCAATGAGCAGTTCTTC. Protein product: CASSLLAGSNEQFF.

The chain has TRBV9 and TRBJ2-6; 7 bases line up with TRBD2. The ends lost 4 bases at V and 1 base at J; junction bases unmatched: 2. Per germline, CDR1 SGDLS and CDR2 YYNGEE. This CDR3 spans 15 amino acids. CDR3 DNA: TGTGCCAGCAGCAGGGAGGGATCTGGGGCCAACGTCCTGACTTTC. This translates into CASSREGSGANVLTF.

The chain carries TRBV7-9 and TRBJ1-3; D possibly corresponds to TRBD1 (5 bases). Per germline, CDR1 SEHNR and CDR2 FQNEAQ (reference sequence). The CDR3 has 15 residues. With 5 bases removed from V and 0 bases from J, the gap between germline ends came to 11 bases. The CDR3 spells CASSPSGGSGNTIYF. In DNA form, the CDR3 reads TGTGCCAGCAGCCCATCCGGGGGCTCTGGAAACACCATATATTTT. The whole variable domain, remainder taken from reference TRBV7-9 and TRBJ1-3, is DTGVSQNPRHKITKRGQNVTFRCDPISEHNRLYWYRQTLGQGPEFLTYFQNEAQLEKSRLLSDRFSAERPKGSFSTLEIQRTEQGDSAMYLCASSPSGGSGNTIYFGEGSWLTVV.

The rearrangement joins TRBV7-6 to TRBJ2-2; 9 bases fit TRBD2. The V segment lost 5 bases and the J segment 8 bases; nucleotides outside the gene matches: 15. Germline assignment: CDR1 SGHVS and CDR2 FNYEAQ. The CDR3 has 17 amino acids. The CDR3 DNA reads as TGTGCCAGCAGCACCTTATCGCTAGCGGGGCTTTGGGGGGAGCTGTTTTTT. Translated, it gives CASSTLSLAGLWGELFF.

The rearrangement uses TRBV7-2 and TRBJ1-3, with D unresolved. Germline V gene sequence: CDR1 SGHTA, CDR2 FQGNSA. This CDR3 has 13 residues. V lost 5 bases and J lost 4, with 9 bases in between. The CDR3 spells CASSQLYGNTIYF. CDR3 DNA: TGTGCCAGCAGCCAACTGTACGGAAACACCATATATTTT.

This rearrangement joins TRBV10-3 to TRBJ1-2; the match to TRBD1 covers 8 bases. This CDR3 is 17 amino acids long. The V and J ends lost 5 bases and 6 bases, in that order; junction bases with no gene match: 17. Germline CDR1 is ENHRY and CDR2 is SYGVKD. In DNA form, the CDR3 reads TGTGCCATCAGTTCACGCGGAAGGACAGGGAATTGGGATGGCTACACCTTC. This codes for CAISSRGRTGNWDGYTF.

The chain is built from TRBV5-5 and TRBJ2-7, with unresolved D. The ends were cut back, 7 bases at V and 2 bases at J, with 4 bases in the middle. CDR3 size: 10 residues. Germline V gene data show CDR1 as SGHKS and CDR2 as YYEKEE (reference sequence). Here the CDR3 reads CASGTYEQYF. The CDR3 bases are TGTGCCAGCGGCACCTACGAGCAGTACTTC.

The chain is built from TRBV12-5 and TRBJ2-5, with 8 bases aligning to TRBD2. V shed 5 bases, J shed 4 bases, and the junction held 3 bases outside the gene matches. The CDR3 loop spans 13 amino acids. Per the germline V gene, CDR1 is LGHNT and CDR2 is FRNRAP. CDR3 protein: CASGPRGGETQYF. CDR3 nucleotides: TGTGCTAGTGGTCCCCGGGGGGGAGAGACCCAGTACTTC.

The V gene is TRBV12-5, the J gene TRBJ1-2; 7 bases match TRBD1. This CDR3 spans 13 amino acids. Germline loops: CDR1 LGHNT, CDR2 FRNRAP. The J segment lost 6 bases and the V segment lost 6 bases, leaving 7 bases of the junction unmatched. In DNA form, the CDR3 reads TGTGCTAGTGGGGAGACAGGGTCTAATGGCTACACCTTC. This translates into CASGETGSNGYTF.

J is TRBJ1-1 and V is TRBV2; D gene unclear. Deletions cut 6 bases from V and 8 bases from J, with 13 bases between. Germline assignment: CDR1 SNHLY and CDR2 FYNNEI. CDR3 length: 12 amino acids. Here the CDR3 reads CASSNRGPEAFF. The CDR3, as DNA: TGTGCCAGCAGCAACCGAGGGCCAGAAGCTTTCTTT.

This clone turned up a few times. The CDR3 protein is CSASAGNYGYTF. CDR3 DNA: TGCAGTGCTAGTGCGGGTAACTATGGCTACACCTTC. This sequence joins TRBV20-1 and TRBJ1-2; the D is unclear. The V end lost 3 bases, the J end lost 1 base, and 6 bases lay between the germline ends. Germline assignment: CDR1 DFQATT and CDR2 SNEGSKA (reference sequence). CDR3 length equals 12 residues.

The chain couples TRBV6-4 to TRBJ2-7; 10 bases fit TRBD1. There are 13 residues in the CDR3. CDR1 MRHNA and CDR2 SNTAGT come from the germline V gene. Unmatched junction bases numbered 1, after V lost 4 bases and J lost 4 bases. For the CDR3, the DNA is TGTGCCAGCAGTGTGGACAGGGGGTACGAGCAGTACTTC. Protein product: CASSVDRGYEQYF.

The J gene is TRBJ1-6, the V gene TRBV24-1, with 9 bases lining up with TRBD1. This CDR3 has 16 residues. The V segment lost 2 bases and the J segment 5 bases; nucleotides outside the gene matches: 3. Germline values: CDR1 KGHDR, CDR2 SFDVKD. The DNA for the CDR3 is TGTGCCACCAGTGATTCCCGGACAGGGGATAATTCACCCCTCCACTTT. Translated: CATSDSRTGDNSPLHF.

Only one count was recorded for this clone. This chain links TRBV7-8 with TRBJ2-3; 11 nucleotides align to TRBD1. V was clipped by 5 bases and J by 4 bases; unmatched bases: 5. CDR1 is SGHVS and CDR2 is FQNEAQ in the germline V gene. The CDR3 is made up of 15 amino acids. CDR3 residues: CASSRGQGVADTQYF. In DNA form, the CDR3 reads TGTGCCAGCAGCAGGGGACAGGGGGTGGCAGATACGCAGTATTTT.

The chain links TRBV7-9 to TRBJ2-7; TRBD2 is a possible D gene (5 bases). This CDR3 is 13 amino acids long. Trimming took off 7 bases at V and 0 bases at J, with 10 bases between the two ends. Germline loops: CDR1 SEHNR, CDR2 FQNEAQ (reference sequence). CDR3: CASIRTDSYEQYF. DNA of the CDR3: TGTGCCAGCATCCGGACTGACTCCTACGAGCAGTACTTC.

CDR3 nucleotide sequence: TGTGCCAGCTCATCACAGGGGCCTGGAAACACCATATATTTT. This codes for CASSSQGPGNTIYF. This chain joins TRBV18 and TRBJ1-3; 7 bases fit TRBD1. V was pared by 5 bases and J by 2 bases, with 3 bases of the junction left unmatched. Germline lookup yields CDR1 KGHSH and CDR2 LQKENI. The CDR3 is 14 residues long.

The CDR3: CASSVAGGTADTQYF. The CDR3 DNA follows: TGTGCCAGCAGCGTAGCCGGGGGTACGGCAGATACGCAGTATTTT. The genes are TRBV9 and TRBJ2-3, with D possibly being TRBD2 (6 bases). Germline V lookup: CDR1 SGDLS, CDR2 YYNGEE. CDR3 size: 15 residues. V was trimmed by 0 bases and J by 4 bases, leaving 12 bases between them. Filled out from reference TRBV9 and TRBJ2-3, the complete variable domain reads DSGVTQTPKHLITATGQRVTLRCSPRSGDLSVYWYQQSLDQGLQFLIQYYNGEERAKGNILERFSAQQFPDLHSELNLSSLELGDSALYFCASSVAGGTADTQYFGPGTRLTVL.

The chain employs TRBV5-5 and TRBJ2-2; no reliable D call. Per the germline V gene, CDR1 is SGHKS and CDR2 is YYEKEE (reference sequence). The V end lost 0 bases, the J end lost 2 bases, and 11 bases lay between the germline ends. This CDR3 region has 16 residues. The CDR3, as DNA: TGTGCCAGCAGCTTGGCGTCTCTGAGTAACACCGGGGAGCTGTTTTTT. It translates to CASSLASLSNTGELFF.

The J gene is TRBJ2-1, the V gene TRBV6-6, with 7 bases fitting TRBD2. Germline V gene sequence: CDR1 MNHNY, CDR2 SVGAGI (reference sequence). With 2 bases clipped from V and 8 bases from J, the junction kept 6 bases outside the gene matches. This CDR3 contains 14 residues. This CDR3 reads CASSYGGRSYEQFF. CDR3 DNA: TGTGCCAGCAGTTACGGCGGGAGAAGTTATGAGCAGTTCTTC.

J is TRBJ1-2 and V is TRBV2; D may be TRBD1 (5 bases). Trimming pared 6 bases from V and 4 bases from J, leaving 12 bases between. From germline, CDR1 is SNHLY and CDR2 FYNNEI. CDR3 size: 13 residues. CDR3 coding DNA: TGTGCCAGCAGCCCCCCCAGGGCCTATGGCTACACCTTC. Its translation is CASSPPRAYGYTF. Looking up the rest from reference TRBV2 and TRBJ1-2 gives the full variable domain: EPEVTQTPSHQVTQMGQEVILRCVPISNHLYFYWYRQILGQKVEFLVSFYNNEISEKSEIFDDQFSVERPDGSNFTLKIRSTKLEDSAMYFCASSPPRAYGYTFGSGTRLTVV.

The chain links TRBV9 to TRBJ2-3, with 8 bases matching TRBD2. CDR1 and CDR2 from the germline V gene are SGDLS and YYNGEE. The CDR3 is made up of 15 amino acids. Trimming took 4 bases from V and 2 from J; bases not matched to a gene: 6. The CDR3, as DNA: TGTGCCAGCAGCCGGAGCGGGGGTCTCACAGATACGCAGTATTTT. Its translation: CASSRSGGLTDTQYF.

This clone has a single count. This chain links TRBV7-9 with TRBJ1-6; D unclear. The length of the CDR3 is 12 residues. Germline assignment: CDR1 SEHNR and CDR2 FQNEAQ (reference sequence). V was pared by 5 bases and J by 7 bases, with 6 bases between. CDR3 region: CASSIRNSPLHF. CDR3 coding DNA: TGTGCCAGCAGCATCAGGAATTCACCCCTCCACTTT.